The sequence of this TCR beta chain was determined in a study of PD-L1 blockade in urothelial cancer. Looking at the study overall: At 3 weeks (second dose) and 6 weeks after starting treatment, blood was analyzed.

Germline CDR1 reads PRHDT; CDR2 reads FYEKMQ (reference sequence). This CDR3 contains 14 residues. The J segment lost 9 bases and the V segment lost 1 base, leaving 9 bases of the junction unmatched. The time point: pretreatment peripheral blood. Produced via immunoSEQ multiplex PCR; TCRdb's table is partial and in-frame only. The sample records about 85,000 clones, about 84% being singletons. This sequence originates from a man aged 60-69 years with urothelial cancer. The material sequenced was PBMCs, taken around atezolizumab (anti-PD-L1) treatment. This sequence joins TRBV13 and TRBJ2-7, with 7 bases identical to TRBD1. The CDR3 DNA reads as TGTGCCAGCAGCTTAGACAGGGGCGACCCGAGGCAGTACTTC. Its translation is CASSLDRGDPRQYF.